This entry features one TCR beta chain sequence. Its antigen is still unknown. The record originates from a study of beta chain features in type 1 diabetes. As for the study in general: Similarity in age, gender and cell yields was seen between patients and healthy donors.

Study outcomes and limitations: Shorter TCRB CDR3s, moderately but significantly so, marked every one of the four CD4+ subsets in Type 1 diabetes patients.

As every portion of the isolated RNA was reverse transcribed, the sequencing read expressed TCRB transcripts. Data came from immunoSEQ multiplex PCR; TCRdb stores just in-frame clones and leaves some out. In the table there are 250,000 or so clones, around 65% of which are singletons. The germline V gene encodes CDR1 SQVTM and CDR2 ANQGSEA. V shed 5 bases and J 10 bases; nucleotides not matched to a gene: 15. This CDR3 region has 14 residues. Markers CD45RO/CCR7/CD25/CD127/CD95/CD27 served to sort CD4+ naive, central memory, regulatory and stem cell-like memory cells. The sample consisted of naive CD4+ T cells from blood. The TCR was taken from a man aged 25-45 years in good health. This chain links TRBV29-1 with TRBJ1-1; 8 positions match TRBD1. The CDR3 sequence is CSVTARGRSTPAFF. CDR3 bases: TGCAGCGTTACGGCCAGGGGGCGAAGTACCCCAGCTTTCTTT.